This T cell receptor beta chain was identified during a study of T cell repertoires in cytomegalovirus infection. Study-level information: Indications of both CMV infection and matching HLA type were provided by public TCR beta signatures.

From the reads, TCRdb called clonotypes with MiXCR, one entry per CDR3 protein. The sample records approximately 470,000 distinct CDR3 sequences, about 42% being singletons. Study results and caveats: HLA-C-restricted, CMV-specific TCR beta clonotypes were dominant ex vivo.

On this clonotype: The antigen is not known.

The receptor was derived from a human donor in good health (CMV status not recorded). Some clones in this sample may be carry-over from other donors' samples. Sample: cultured PBMCs, taken from culture after CMV antigen stimulation.

CDR3 DNA sequence: TGTGCCAGCAGCGTAACTAGCGGGGGCTACGAGCAGTACTTC. Protein sequence: CASSVTSGGYEQYF. The rearrangement uses TRBV11-2 and TRBJ2-7; 11 nucleotides align to TRBD2. Trimming took 5 bases from V and 3 from J; bases not matched to a gene: 3. The CDR3 is 14 amino acids. CDR1 and CDR2 (germline): SGHAT, FQNNGV.